These 30 T cell receptor beta chains originate from one sample sequenced in a study of T cell responses to AZD1222 COVID-19 vaccine. Method: immunoSEQ multiplex PCR; TCRdb's copy keeps in-frame clones and lacks some. The data show tens of thousands of clones, 70% to 90% seen once. This material consisted of peripheral blood, taken 28 days after the second AZD1222 dose. Receptors were obtained from an adult who received the AZD1222 COVID-19 vaccine.

The V and J genes are TRBV12-3 or TRBV12-4 and TRBJ1-2, with 8 positions matching TRBD1. This CDR3 has 12 residues. V lost 6 bases and J lost 8; bases outside the gene matches: 5. The CDR3 loop is CASSTRTGGYTF. Here the CDR3 DNA reads TGTGCCAGCAGCACACGGACAGGGGGCTACACCTTC.

This clone was counted once. The gene calls are TRBV15 and TRBJ2-4; D may match TRBD1 or TRBD2 (5 bases each). The CDR3 has 14 residues. Trimming removed 0 bases at V and 7 bases at J, with 10 bases between. Germline assignment: CDR1 LNHNV and CDR2 YYDKDF (reference sequence). The CDR3 DNA sequence: TGTGCCACCAGCAGAGAGCTGGGGGTGAACATTCAGTACTTC. Translating it yields CATSRELGVNIQYF.

The genes are TRBV19 and TRBJ2-6; 13 nucleotides line up with TRBD2. Germline V lookup: CDR1 LNHDA, CDR2 SQIVND (reference sequence). With V trimmed by 4 bases and J by 2 bases, 5 bases remained unmatched. The CDR3 consists of 18 residues. Written as DNA, the CDR3 is TGTGCCAGTAGTAGGACTAGCGGGAGCTTTACTGGGGCCAACGTCCTGACTTTC. Encoded protein: CASSRTSGSFTGANVLTF.

The chain is built from TRBV7-2 and TRBJ1-2, with D unclear. Germline assignment: CDR1 SGHTA and CDR2 FQGNSA. The V end was cut by 5 bases, the J end by 4 bases, with 20 bases between. The CDR3 consists of 16 residues. CDR3 region: CASSLGIPAPIYGYTF. The CDR3 coding sequence is TGTGCCAGCAGCCTAGGGATCCCGGCCCCGATCTATGGCTACACCTTC.

This clone occurred once. This sequence joins TRBV5-8 and TRBJ1-6; possible D gene TRBD1, 5 bases. CDR1 and CDR2 from the germline V gene are SGHTS and YDEGEE. V lost 0 bases to trimming and J lost 7 bases, with 14 bases between them. This CDR3 is built from 16 residues. The CDR3 DNA is TGTGCCAGCAGCTTGGATAGGGGAGTTAAGAATTCACCCCTCCACTTT. It codes for CASSLDRGVKNSPLHF. Together with reference TRBV5-8 and TRBJ1-6, the CDR3 gives the full variable domain: EAGVTQSPTHLIKTRGQQATLRCSPISGHTSVYWYQQALGLGLQFLLWYDEGEERNRGNFPPRFSGRQFPNYSSELNVNALELEDSALYLCASSLDRGVKNSPLHFGNGTRLTVT.

This sequence joins TRBV4-3 and TRBJ1-1; TRBD1 agrees at 10 bases. The CDR3 runs 17 residues. The V gene's germline CDR1 is LGHNA and CDR2 YSLEER. J lost 2 bases, V lost 0 bases, and 6 bases had no gene match. The CDR3 DNA sequence: TGCGCCAGCAGCCAAGATCGGGGGACAGGGGTTAACACTGAAGCTTTCTTT. Translating gives CASSQDRGTGVNTEAFF.

The chain carries TRBV19 and TRBJ1-2; the match to TRBD1 covers 9 bases. V lost 6 bases, J lost 7 bases, and 3 bases stayed unmatched. The germline V gene has CDR1 LNHDA and CDR2 SQIVND (reference sequence). The length of the CDR3 is 12 residues. CDR3 loop: CASRGTGLGYTF. CDR3 sequence (DNA): TGTGCCAGTAGGGGGACAGGGCTTGGCTACACCTTC.

The chain uses TRBV5-8 and TRBJ2-5; D remains ambiguous. Germline CDR1 SGHTS, CDR2 YDEGEE. V lost 4 bases, J lost 9 bases, and 13 bases lay in between. This CDR3 spans 12 amino acids. CDR3 protein: CASSPVGWAQYF. DNA of the CDR3: TGTGCCAGCAGCCCCGTTGGGTGGGCCCAGTACTTC.

The gene calls are TRBV6-4 and TRBJ1-5, with TRBD1 identical over 9 bases. The germline CDR1 and CDR2 sequences are MRHNA and SNTAGT. V dropped 3 bases and J dropped 4; count of bases not matched to a gene: 7. The CDR3 has 16 amino acids. The CDR3 sequence is CASSEGDREINQPQHF. The CDR3 nucleotides read TGTGCCAGCAGTGAAGGGGACAGGGAAATAAATCAGCCCCAGCATTTT.

The chain combines TRBV28 with TRBJ1-1; 11 nucleotides line up with TRBD1. Germline V gives CDR1 MDHEN, CDR2 SYDVKM. V lost 6 bases and J lost 4; bases outside the gene matches: 4. The CDR3 is made up of 14 amino acids. For the CDR3, the DNA is TGTGCCAGCAGGAACGGACAGGGGGCCACTGAAGCTTTCTTT. It codes for CASRNGQGATEAFF.

The rearrangement uses TRBV4-1 and TRBJ1-2; 9 bases fit TRBD1. Germline CDR1 MGHRA, CDR2 YSYEKL. V was pared by 3 bases and J by 6 bases, with 11 bases of the junction left unmatched. The CDR3 has 16 residues. The CDR3 coding sequence is TGCGCCAGCAGCCAGGGAAGGGACAGGGAGAGACATGGCTACACCTTC. This sequence encodes CASSQGRDRERHGYTF.

The CDR3 DNA reads as TGTGCCAGCAGCAAAGACGCAGGTACCTCGGGCTACACCTTC. This codes for CASSKDAGTSGYTF. The V and J genes are TRBV21-1 and TRBJ1-2; TRBD1, the D gene given by the table, was not confirmed from the DNA. TRBV21-1 is given as a pseudogene. This CDR3 spans 14 amino acids.

This CDR3 is CASSYSSGGNTEAFF. In DNA form, the CDR3 reads TGTGCCAGCAGTTACTCGAGCGGAGGGAACACTGAAGCTTTCTTT. This chain links TRBV6-5 with TRBJ1-1; the D is unclear. Germline V gene sequence: CDR1 MNHEY, CDR2 SVGAGI. CDR3 length: 15 amino acids. V was pared by 0 bases and J by 1 base, with 9 bases between.

V gene TRBV11-2 combines with J gene TRBJ2-3; perhaps TRBD2 as D (7 bases). V dropped 6 bases and J dropped 4 bases, with 17 bases sitting between them. Germline-derived CDR1 and CDR2 are SGHAT and FQNNGV. The CDR3 is 15 amino acids. The CDR3 nucleotides are TGTGCCAGCAGTCGCCCCCAGGGGAGGGCAGATACGCAGTATTTT. Translation: CASSRPQGRADTQYF.

The rearrangement links TRBV7-9 to TRBJ1-3; no reliable D call. Germline CDR1 and CDR2: SEHNR and FQNEAQ (reference sequence). The ends were cut back, 1 base at V and 0 bases at J, with 10 bases in the middle. The length of the CDR3 is 16 residues. CDR3 coding DNA: TGTGCCAGCAGCTTAGACGACACGAGCTCTGGAAACACCATATATTTT. Translation gives CASSLDDTSSGNTIYF.

V gene TRBV2 combines with J gene TRBJ1-6, with D hard to call. V was cut by 10 bases and J by 0 bases, with 13 bases left in between. The germline V gene encodes CDR1 SNHLY and CDR2 FYNNEI. The CDR3 loop spans 15 amino acids. CDR3 amino acids: CATTKESSYNSPLHF. As DNA, the CDR3 is TGTGCCACCACAAAAGAGAGCTCCTATAATTCACCCCTCCACTTT.

This sequence joins TRBV30 and TRBJ2-7; D gene unclear. V lost 1 base and J lost 6, with 7 bases in between. CDR3 length: 11 residues. CDR1 is GTSNPN and CDR2 is SVGIG in the germline V gene (reference sequence). CDR3 in DNA: TGTGCCTGGAGTGAAGGGTCCGAGCAGTACGTC. It codes for CAWSEGSEQYV.

This rearrangement joins TRBV7-2 to TRBJ2-1; D possibly uses TRBD1 or TRBD2 (5 bases each). Germline values: CDR1 SGHTA, CDR2 FQGNSA. The length of the CDR3 is 14 residues. Trimming removed 4 bases at V and 5 bases at J, with 12 bases between. In DNA, the CDR3 is TGTGCCAGCAGCTGGGGACGTTTAAACAATGAGCAGTTCTTC. It yields the protein CASSWGRLNNEQFF.

The chain combines TRBV5-1 with TRBJ1-3, with D maybe TRBD1 (6 bases). Germline lookup yields CDR1 SGHRS and CDR2 YFSETQ. Trimming removed 4 bases from V and 2 bases from J, with 13 bases in between. The CDR3 length is 15 residues. CDR3 nucleotide sequence: TGCGCCAGCAGCCTGGGGGCCTCACCTGGAAACACCATATATTTT. This codes for CASSLGASPGNTIYF.

The chain uses TRBV7-2 and TRBJ1-1; 7 positions agree with TRBD1. The CDR3 has 16 residues. Germline values: CDR1 SGHTA, CDR2 FQGNSA. With 0 bases clipped from V and 1 base from J, the junction kept 5 bases outside the gene matches. CDR3 sequence (DNA): TGTGCCAGCAGCTTAGCGCTACAGGGGTGGAACACTGAAGCTTTCTTT. As protein: CASSLALQGWNTEAFF.

This chain uses TRBV18 with TRBJ1-1, with unresolved D. Between the trimmed V and J ends, which lost 2 bases and 5 bases, there was a span of 18 bases. Per the germline V gene, CDR1 is KGHSH and CDR2 is LQKENI. CDR3 length equals 16 residues. CDR3: CASSPLQLGGKTEAFF. CDR3 coding DNA: TGTGCCAGCTCACCATTGCAGTTGGGAGGGAAGACTGAAGCTTTCTTT.

This clone was seen just once. The rearrangement uses TRBV7-3 and TRBJ1-6; D unclear. Germline CDR1 and CDR2: SGHTA and FQGTGA. V lost 5 bases and J lost 5, with 13 bases in between. This CDR3 is 15 amino acids long. As DNA, the CDR3 is TGTGCCAGCAGCCGTGGACCGTCGGATAATTCACCCCTCCACTTT. Translation gives CASSRGPSDNSPLHF.

The V gene is TRBV7-6, the J gene TRBJ2-5; 9 nucleotides agree with TRBD2. Unmatched junction bases numbered 6, after V lost 2 bases and J lost 5 bases. Germline loops: CDR1 SGHVS, CDR2 FNYEAQ. This CDR3 spans 15 amino acids. CDR3 sequence (DNA): TGTGCCAGCAGCTTACTCGGGACTAGCCTTGAGACCCAGTACTTC. This sequence encodes CASSLLGTSLETQYF.

The chain employs TRBV2 and TRBJ1-4; 9 nucleotides agree with TRBD1. CDR1 SNHLY and CDR2 FYNNEI come from the germline V gene. The V gene end was trimmed by 5 bases and the J gene end by 7 bases; junction bases not matched to a gene: 5. There are 14 residues in the CDR3. CDR3 sequence (DNA): TGTGCCAGCAGTCCACAGGGGGCAAGTGAAAAACTGTTTTTT. It codes for CASSPQGASEKLFF.

The V call is TRBV9, the J call TRBJ1-4, with 7 bases that match TRBD1. V lost 6 bases and J lost 5; bases outside the gene matches: 7. Germline assignment: CDR1 SGDLS and CDR2 YYNGEE. This CDR3 spans 14 amino acids. The CDR3 bases are TGTGCCAGCAACTTGACAGGGTTAAATGAAAAACTGTTTTTT. This encodes CASNLTGLNEKLFF.

The rearrangement uses TRBV7-2 and TRBJ2-7; 10 nucleotides agree with TRBD2. The V and J ends lost 3 bases and 4 bases, in that order; junction bases with no gene match: 3. Germline CDR1 and CDR2: SGHTA and FQGNSA. This CDR3 has 14 amino acids. CDR3 sequence (DNA): TGTGCCAGCAGCTTTGGACTAGCGGAGTACGAGCAGTACTTC. Protein product: CASSFGLAEYEQYF.

In nucleotides, the CDR3 is TGTGCCAGCAGCTCCCGGGCCGCGGGGGAAGCTTTCTTT. Translated, it gives CASSSRAAGEAFF. This chain joins TRBV7-9 and TRBJ1-1, with D unclear. V was trimmed by 4 bases and J by 8 bases, leaving 14 bases between them. There are 13 residues in the CDR3. Germline V gives CDR1 SEHNR, CDR2 FQNEAQ (reference sequence).

This chain's CDR3 is CASSKETQYF. CDR3 DNA sequence: TGTGCCAGCAGTAAAGAGACCCAGTACTTC. The chain is built from TRBV28 and TRBJ2-5; D not resolved. Trimming stripped 5 bases from V and 3 bases from J, with 1 base between. The germline V gene encodes CDR1 MDHEN and CDR2 SYDVKM. This CDR3 is 10 amino acids long. The full variable domain, rest sourced from reference TRBV28 and TRBJ2-5, is DVKVTQSSRYLVKRTGEKVFLECVQDMDHENMFWYRQDPGLGLRLIYFSYDVKMKEKGDIPEGYSVSREKKERFSLILESASTNQTSMYLCASSKETQYFGPGTRLLVL.

V gene TRBV19 combines with J gene TRBJ1-2; D gene unclear. V dropped 5 bases and J dropped 4 bases, with 8 bases sitting between them. The CDR3 sequence is 12 residues long. The germline V gene encodes CDR1 LNHDA and CDR2 SQIVND (reference sequence). The CDR3 reads CASSAPSYGYTF. The CDR3 nucleotides read TGTGCCAGTAGTGCCCCCAGCTATGGCTACACCTTC.

The V gene is TRBV11-3, the J gene TRBJ1-1; 7 nucleotides line up with TRBD1. Trimming at V came to 5 bases and at J to 4 bases, leaving 4 bases not matched to a gene. The CDR3 length is 13 residues. From germline, CDR1 is SGHNT and CDR2 YENEEA. Written as DNA, the CDR3 is TGTGCCAGCAGCGTGGACAGGTCCACTGAAGCTTTCTTT. It yields the protein CASSVDRSTEAFF.